These 20 T cell receptor beta chains were all obtained from the same sample, sequenced in a study of T cell responses to AZD1222 COVID-19 vaccine. The assay was immunoSEQ multiplex PCR, and TCRdb's table has in-frame clones only and misses some. This table holds some 200,000 clones, around nine tenths found once. This specimen was peripheral blood, taken 28 days after the second dose of the MenACWY control vaccine. These receptors all stem from an adult who received the MenACWY meningococcal vaccine as a control.

The CDR3 loop reads CASIGTGPHEQYF. The CDR3 DNA is TGTGCCAGCATCGGGACAGGGCCCCACGAGCAGTACTTC. The chain combines TRBV2 with TRBJ2-7, with 9 bases matching TRBD1. This CDR3 has 13 amino acids. CDR1 SNHLY and CDR2 FYNNEI come from the germline V gene. Losses at the gene ends were 7 bases for V and 5 bases for J; bases not matched to a gene: 6.

The V call is TRBV5-1, the J call TRBJ2-3; 14 nucleotides agree with TRBD2. J was trimmed by 5 bases and V by 4 bases; bases with no gene match: 6. CDR3 length equals 16 residues. The germline V gene has CDR1 SGHRS and CDR2 YFSETQ. The CDR3 sequence is CASSPGLAGGGDTQYF. The CDR3 DNA sequence: TGCGCCAGCAGCCCAGGACTAGCGGGAGGAGGAGATACGCAGTATTTT.

CDR3 sequence (DNA): TGTGCCAGCAGTCCGACCGGCCCTGCAACTAATGAAAAACTGTTTTTT. Amino acid sequence: CASSPTGPATNEKLFF. The chain employs TRBV25-1 and TRBJ1-4, with D unclear. This CDR3 is 16 amino acids long. Trimming pared 5 bases from V and 0 bases from J, leaving 13 bases between. Germline CDR1 and CDR2: MGHDK and SYGVNS.

This chain uses TRBV14 with TRBJ2-1, with 7 bases matching TRBD2. The V and J ends lost 6 bases and 4 bases, in that order; junction bases with no gene match: 9. Germline CDR1 SGHDN, CDR2 FVKESK. The CDR3 loop spans 15 amino acids. CDR3 nucleotides: TGTGCCAGCAGGTTCAGCGGGGATATTTACAATGAGCAGTTCTTC. This encodes CASRFSGDIYNEQFF.

The chain joins TRBV5-1 to TRBJ2-3, with TRBD1 as a possible D gene (6 bases). Germline V CDR1 and CDR2: SGHRS, YFSETQ. Trimming left V 2 bases short and J 4 bases short, with 11 bases between. The length of the CDR3 is 14 residues. The CDR3 nucleotides are TGCGCCAGCAGCTTTTCGGACAGCGCAGATACGCAGTATTTT. This gives the protein CASSFSDSADTQYF.

This rearrangement joins TRBV3-1 (or the pseudogene TRBV3-2) to TRBJ2-7, with D possibly called TRBD1 or TRBD2 (5 bases each). The CDR3 is 15 residues long. Trimming took off 4 bases at V and 5 bases at J, with 18 bases between the two ends. Per germline, CDR1 LGHDT and CDR2 YNNKEL (reference sequence). In DNA, the CDR3 is TGTGCCAGCAGCCCCCAGTATCGAGGGACGGACGAGCAGTACTTC. It is translated as CASSPQYRGTDEQYF.

This sequence joins TRBV7-3 and TRBJ2-2, with TRBD2 matching over 9 bases. V dropped 6 bases and J dropped 5; count of bases not matched to a gene: 7. The CDR3 spans 15 residues. In germline, CDR1 is SGHTA, CDR2 FQGTGA. The CDR3 nucleotides are TGTGCCAGCAGTGGCGGGAGGGCCTGGACCGGGGAGCTGTTTTTT. Residues: CASSGGRAWTGELFF. Together with reference TRBV7-3 and TRBJ2-2, the CDR3 gives the full variable domain: GAGVSQTPSNKVTEKGKYVELRCDPISGHTALYWYRQSLGQGPEFLIYFQGTGAADDSGLPNDRFFAVRPEGSVSTLKIQRTERGDSAVYLCASSGGRAWTGELFFGEGSRLTVL.

V and J are TRBV12-5 and TRBJ1-5; 9 bases match TRBD1. The germline V gene encodes CDR1 LGHNT and CDR2 FRNRAP. Trimming took 4 bases from V and 6 from J; bases not matched to a gene: 4. The CDR3 has 14 residues. For the CDR3, the DNA is TGTGCTAGTGGTTCCAACAGGGGGCTTCAGCCCCAGCATTTT. Translation gives CASGSNRGLQPQHF.

V and J are TRBV27 and TRBJ2-2; D ambiguous. From germline, CDR1 is MNHEY and CDR2 SMNVEV (reference sequence). V was cut by 4 bases and J by 6 bases, with 9 bases left in between. The CDR3 spans 13 residues. The CDR3 DNA reads TGTGCCAGCAGTTGGGGTAGTTCCGGGGAGCTGTTTTTT. Its translation is CASSWGSSGELFF.

The genes are TRBV21-1 and TRBJ1-1. TRBV21-1 is a pseudogene locus. The CDR3 length is 16 residues. The CDR3 nucleotides are TGTGCCAGCAAAACCCTTCTCCGGGAGATACGCACTGAAGCTTTCTTT. Translating it yields CASKTLLREIRTEAFF.

The chain recombines TRBV27 with TRBJ1-1; the D is unclear. CDR3 length equals 14 residues. Germline values: CDR1 MNHEY, CDR2 SMNVEV (reference sequence). V shed 10 bases and J shed 1 base, with 16 bases lying between them. Here the CDR3 DNA reads TGTGCCACCCACGCCTGGAGGGAGAACACTGAAGCTTTCTTT. It encodes CATHAWRENTEAFF.

This chain joins TRBV19 and TRBJ1-2, with a possible D match to TRBD1 (5 bases). CDR3 size: 14 residues. The germline V and J ends were trimmed by 6 bases and 6 bases, with 17 bases remaining between them. Germline V gene lookup returns CDR1 LNHDA and CDR2 SQIVND (reference sequence). For the CDR3, the DNA is TGTGCCAGTAGCCTCCGGGGGGGTCTACATGGCTACACCTTC. Translating it yields CASSLRGGLHGYTF.

The sample holds one count of this clone. The chain carries TRBV4-2 and TRBJ1-4; weak D call: TRBD1 (5 bases). This CDR3 contains 15 residues. Between the trimmed V and J ends, which lost 0 bases and 10 bases, there was a span of 15 bases. Germline lookup yields CDR1 LGHNA and CDR2 YNFKEQ. The CDR3 sequence is CASSQDPQGRAKLFF. The CDR3 nucleotides read TGTGCCAGCAGCCAAGATCCCCAGGGCCGGGCAAAACTGTTTTTT.

The chain recombines TRBV15 with TRBJ1-2, with a possible D match to TRBD1 (6 bases). V shed 8 bases and J shed 5 bases, with 15 bases lying between them. Looked up from germline, CDR1 is LNHNV and CDR2 is YYDKDF (reference sequence). This CDR3 spans 13 amino acids. CDR3 in DNA: TGTGCCACCCACACGACAGGCCAATATGGCTACACCTTC. This translates into CATHTTGQYGYTF.

The rearrangement links TRBV5-1 to TRBJ2-2; D gene ambiguous. V lost 0 bases, J lost 6 bases, and 9 bases lay in between. Germline V gives CDR1 SGHRS, CDR2 YFSETQ. The CDR3 consists of 14 residues. CDR3 in DNA: TGCGCCAGCAGCTTGGCTAAGACCTCCGGGGAGCTGTTTTTT. Its protein is CASSLAKTSGELFF.

This clone has a handful of counts. V and J are TRBV7-9 and TRBJ1-2; TRBD1 is a possible D gene (5 bases). Trimming took off 5 bases at V and 4 bases at J, with 8 bases between the two ends. CDR3 length: 12 residues. From germline, CDR1 is SEHNR and CDR2 FQNEAQ (reference sequence). CDR3 bases: TGTGCCAGCAGCCGGGACCTCTATGGCTACACCTTC. Protein sequence: CASSRDLYGYTF.

The CDR3 bases are TGTGCCAGCAGTGCACAGGGGCGGACTGAAGCTTTCTTT. It codes for CASSAQGRTEAFF. The V gene is TRBV2, the J gene TRBJ1-1, with 7 bases matching TRBD1. Per the germline V gene, CDR1 is SNHLY and CDR2 is FYNNEI. The trim removed 4 bases at V and 5 bases at J, leaving 4 bases unmatched. CDR3 length: 13 amino acids.

This clone has a single count. The genes are TRBV12-3 or TRBV12-4 and TRBJ1-2; the D gene is possibly TRBD1 (5 bases). The CDR3 is made up of 12 amino acids. Trimming stripped 5 bases from V and 4 bases from J, with 8 bases between. Here the CDR3 reads CASSQGIYGYTF. CDR3 nucleotide sequence: TGTGCCAGCAGTCAGGGAATCTATGGCTACACCTTC.

This rearrangement joins TRBV7-6 to TRBJ2-3, with no clear D. Germline-derived CDR1 and CDR2 are SGHVS and FNYEAQ. This CDR3 has 11 amino acids. V was clipped by 1 base and J by 5 bases, with 1 base between them. The CDR3, as DNA: TGTGCCAGCAGCTTAGAAGATACGCAGTATTTT. This gives the protein CASSLEDTQYF.

The genes are TRBV10-3 and TRBJ2-1; 7 bases are shared with TRBD2. The CDR3 is 15 amino acids. Per germline, CDR1 ENHRY and CDR2 SYGVKD. The CDR3 region is CASWEGASSYNEQFF. In DNA, the CDR3 is TGTGCTTCTTGGGAGGGCGCGAGCTCCTACAATGAGCAGTTCTTC.